The present T cell receptor (beta chain) was sequenced within a study of cytomegalovirus exposure and HLA in healthy donors. Overall study findings and caveats: Donor immune exposure was known only as CMV serostatus.

This donor has no recorded CMV serostatus. Germline CDR1 and CDR2: SGHVS and FNYEAQ. The CDR3 sequence is 16 residues long. V lost 5 bases and J lost 8; bases outside the gene matches: 6. PCR was performed using 60 Vbeta and 13 Jbeta primers. Measured with immunoSEQ multiplex PCR; TCRdb has only the in-frame clones, and not every one. This sample has under 200,000 clones; roughly 76% occur once, and the top ten carry roughly 1.9%. Regarding this clone: Its antigen is undetermined.

The TCR originated in a human donor in good health. The chain couples TRBV7-6 to TRBJ2-1, with TRBD2 matching 16 bases. The sequenced sample consisted of PBMCs. The CDR3 DNA sequence: TGTGCCAGCAGCCTCGGGACTAGCGGGGGGGCTCATGAGCAGTTCTTC. Translation: CASSLGTSGGAHEQFF.